Listed below are T cell receptor beta chains from one sample, sequenced in a study of blood T cell repertoires in COVID-19. This table comes from immunoSEQ multiplex PCR, and its TCRdb copy is limited to in-frame clones, with some not included. This repertoire shows 55,000 to 80,000 clones, around 88% found once; its top ten account for less than 15%. The sample consisted of peripheral blood. The receptors come from a human donor in a cohort sampled during active COVID-19. The CDR3 runs from the conserved cysteine through the conserved F or W. Each record gives: V gene, clone size, D gene, J gene, CDR3 length, CDR3 protein, CDR3 DNA. The D gene is left open where the match is weak. Clone size is shown for a subset of rows, as once, few, many or a class of expanded clone.

V gene: TRBV12-3/TRBV12-4
clone size: -
D gene: TRBD1
J gene: TRBJ1-5
CDR3 length: 13
CDR3 protein: CASSTDRGQPQHF
CDR3 DNA: TGTGCCAGCAGTACGGACAGGGGTCAGCCCCAGCATTTT

V gene: TRBV7-9
clone size: -
D gene: -
J gene: TRBJ2-3
CDR3 length: 14
CDR3 protein: CASSLQGVGDTQYF
CDR3 DNA: TGTGCCAGCAGCCTACAGGGAGTCGGAGATACGCAGTATTTT

V gene: TRBV19
clone size: few
D gene: -
J gene: TRBJ2-2
CDR3 length: 14
CDR3 protein: CATQGQGRTGELFF
CDR3 DNA: TGTGCCACCCAAGGGCAGGGGCGCACCGGGGAGCTGTTTTTT

V gene: TRBV25-1
clone size: few
D gene: -
J gene: TRBJ1-1
CDR3 length: 13
CDR3 protein: CASNGVRNTEAFF
CDR3 DNA: TGTGCCAGCAACGGGGTGAGGAACACTGAAGCTTTCTTT

V gene: TRBV3-1/TRBV3-2
clone size: -
D gene: TRBD2
J gene: TRBJ2-3
CDR3 length: 16
CDR3 protein: CASSQVSGGRTDTQYF
CDR3 DNA: TGTGCCAGCAGCCAAGTAAGCGGGGGGCGGACAGATACGCAGTATTTT

V gene: TRBV30
clone size: -
D gene: -
J gene: TRBJ1-1
CDR3 length: 11
CDR3 protein: CAWSVPGEAFF
CDR3 DNA: TGTGCCTGGAGTGTACCAGGGGAAGCTTTCTTT

V gene: TRBV2
clone size: -
D gene: TRBD2
J gene: TRBJ2-7
CDR3 length: 15
CDR3 protein: CASSEGTSGGYEQYF
CDR3 DNA: TGTGCCAGCAGTGAAGGGACTAGCGGGGGATACGAGCAGTACTTC

V gene: TRBV5-6
clone size: -
D gene: TRBD2
J gene: TRBJ2-7
CDR3 length: 13
CDR3 protein: CASGSGGPYEQYF
CDR3 DNA: TGTGCCAGCGGTTCGGGGGGTCCCTACGAGCAGTACTTC

V gene: TRBV6-6
clone size: -
D gene: TRBD1
J gene: TRBJ2-7
CDR3 length: 14
CDR3 protein: CASKRQGDAYEQYF
CDR3 DNA: TGTGCCAGCAAGAGGCAGGGGGATGCCTACGAGCAGTACTTC

V gene: TRBV6-2/TRBV6-3
clone size: once
D gene: TRBD2
J gene: TRBJ2-1
CDR3 length: 19
CDR3 protein: CASSYFYTLAGGPHNEQFF
CDR3 DNA: TGTGCCAGCAGTTATTTCTATACTCTAGCGGGGGGGCCTCACAATGAGCAGTTCTTC

V gene: TRBV3-1/TRBV3-2
clone size: -
D gene: TRBD2
J gene: TRBJ2-3
CDR3 length: 18
CDR3 protein: CASSQASFGAGVADTQYF
CDR3 DNA: TGTGCCAGCAGCCAAGCCTCCTTTGGAGCGGGGGTTGCAGATACGCAGTATTTT

V gene: TRBV5-4
clone size: few
D gene: TRBD1
J gene: TRBJ1-6
CDR3 length: 17
CDR3 protein: CASSLDPPGQTYSPLHF
CDR3 DNA: TGTGCCAGCAGCTTGGACCCCCCGGGACAGACATATTCACCCCTCCACTTT

V gene: TRBV3-1/TRBV3-2
clone size: -
D gene: -
J gene: TRBJ1-3
CDR3 length: 22
CDR3 protein: CASSPSRRGEGWCRLSGNTIYF
CDR3 DNA: TGTGCCAGCAGTCCAAGTAGGAGGGGCGAGGGATGGTGTAGGCTCTCTGGAAACACCATATATTTT

V gene: TRBV5-1
clone size: few
D gene: TRBD1
J gene: TRBJ1-6
CDR3 length: 14
CDR3 protein: CASRAGQGDSPLHF
CDR3 DNA: TGCGCCAGCAGGGCGGGACAGGGTGATTCACCCCTCCACTTT

V gene: TRBV5-4
clone size: -
D gene: TRBD1
J gene: TRBJ2-3
CDR3 length: 15
CDR3 protein: CASSVPPTGADTQYF
CDR3 DNA: TGTGCCAGCAGCGTTCCCCCGACAGGGGCAGATACGCAGTATTTT

V gene: TRBV6-5
clone size: -
D gene: -
J gene: TRBJ2-2
CDR3 length: 15
CDR3 protein: CASKEVDLYTGELFF
CDR3 DNA: TGTGCCAGCAAGGAGGTAGACTTGTACACCGGGGAGCTGTTTTTT

V gene: TRBV4-1
clone size: -
D gene: -
J gene: TRBJ1-1
CDR3 length: 16
CDR3 protein: CASSQELVSRGTEAFF
CDR3 DNA: TGCGCCAGCAGCCAAGAATTGGTCTCCCGGGGCACTGAAGCTTTCTTT

V gene: TRBV28
clone size: -
D gene: TRBD2
J gene: TRBJ2-2
CDR3 length: 16
CDR3 protein: CASSRAGGPRTGELFF
CDR3 DNA: TGTGCCAGCAGTCGGGCGGGGGGGCCGCGGACCGGGGAGCTGTTTTTT

V gene: TRBV5-1
clone size: -
D gene: TRBD1
J gene: TRBJ2-5
CDR3 length: 16
CDR3 protein: CASSFGSSGQQETQYF
CDR3 DNA: TGCGCCAGCAGCTTCGGAAGTTCGGGACAGCAAGAGACCCAGTACTTC